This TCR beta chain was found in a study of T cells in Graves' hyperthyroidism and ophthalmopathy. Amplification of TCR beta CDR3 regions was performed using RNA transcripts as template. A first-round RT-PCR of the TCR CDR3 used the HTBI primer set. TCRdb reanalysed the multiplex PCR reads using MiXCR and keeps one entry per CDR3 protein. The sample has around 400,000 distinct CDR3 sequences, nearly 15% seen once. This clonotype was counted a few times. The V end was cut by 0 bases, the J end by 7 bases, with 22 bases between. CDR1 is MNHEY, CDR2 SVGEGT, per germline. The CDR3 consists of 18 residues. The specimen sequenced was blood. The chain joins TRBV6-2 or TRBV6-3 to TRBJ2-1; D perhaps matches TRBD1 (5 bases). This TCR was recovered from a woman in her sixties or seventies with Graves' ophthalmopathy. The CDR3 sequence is CASSYSFLGQIRQNEQFF. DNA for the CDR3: TGTGCCAGCAGTTACTCTTTCCTCGGACAAATACGCCAAAATGAGCAGTTCTTC.